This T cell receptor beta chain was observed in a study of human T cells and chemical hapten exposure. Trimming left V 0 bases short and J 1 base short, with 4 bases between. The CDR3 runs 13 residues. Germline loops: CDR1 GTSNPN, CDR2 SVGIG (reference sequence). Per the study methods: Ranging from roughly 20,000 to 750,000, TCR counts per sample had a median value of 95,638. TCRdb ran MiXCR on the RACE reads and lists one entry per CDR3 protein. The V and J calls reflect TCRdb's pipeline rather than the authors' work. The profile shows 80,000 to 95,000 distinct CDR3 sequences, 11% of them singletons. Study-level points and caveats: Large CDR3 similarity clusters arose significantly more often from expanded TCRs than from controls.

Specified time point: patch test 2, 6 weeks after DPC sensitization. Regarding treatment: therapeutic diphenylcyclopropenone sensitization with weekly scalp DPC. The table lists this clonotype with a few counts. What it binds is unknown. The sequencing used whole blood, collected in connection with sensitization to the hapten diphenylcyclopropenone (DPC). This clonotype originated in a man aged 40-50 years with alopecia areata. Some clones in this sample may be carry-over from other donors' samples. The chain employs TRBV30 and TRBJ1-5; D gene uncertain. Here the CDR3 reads CAWSVGSNQPQHF. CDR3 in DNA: TGTGCCTGGAGTGTAGGGAGCAATCAGCCCCAGCATTTT. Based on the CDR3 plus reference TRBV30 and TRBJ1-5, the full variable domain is SQTIHQWPATLVQPVGSPLSLECTVEGTSNPNLYWYRQAAGRGLQLLFYSVGIGQISSEVPQNLSASRPQDRQFILSSKKLLLSDSGFYLCAWSVGSNQPQHFGDGTRLSIL.